The present TCR beta chain was sequenced within a study of brain metastases from non-small cell lung cancer. Regarding this clone: The identical CDR3 is also encoded by other nucleotide sequences in the sample.

The protocol was immunoSEQ multiplex PCR, while the TCRdb copy is restricted to in-frame clones and leaves out a portion. Among under 550 clones, 85% to 90% were seen once, and the ten largest hold about 15%. This CDR3 region has 15 residues. J lost 2 bases, V lost 0 bases, and 3 bases had no gene match. From germline, CDR1 is MNHEY and CDR2 SVGAGI. The sequence was collected from a donor at least 40 years old with non-small cell lung cancer. J is TRBJ1-1 and V is TRBV6-5; 7 positions match TRBD1. Specimen: tumor-adjacent normal tissue. Here the CDR3 DNA reads TGTGCCAGCAGTTACTCGAAAGGGGGCAACACTGAAGCTTTCTTT. Its protein is CASSYSKGGNTEAFF.